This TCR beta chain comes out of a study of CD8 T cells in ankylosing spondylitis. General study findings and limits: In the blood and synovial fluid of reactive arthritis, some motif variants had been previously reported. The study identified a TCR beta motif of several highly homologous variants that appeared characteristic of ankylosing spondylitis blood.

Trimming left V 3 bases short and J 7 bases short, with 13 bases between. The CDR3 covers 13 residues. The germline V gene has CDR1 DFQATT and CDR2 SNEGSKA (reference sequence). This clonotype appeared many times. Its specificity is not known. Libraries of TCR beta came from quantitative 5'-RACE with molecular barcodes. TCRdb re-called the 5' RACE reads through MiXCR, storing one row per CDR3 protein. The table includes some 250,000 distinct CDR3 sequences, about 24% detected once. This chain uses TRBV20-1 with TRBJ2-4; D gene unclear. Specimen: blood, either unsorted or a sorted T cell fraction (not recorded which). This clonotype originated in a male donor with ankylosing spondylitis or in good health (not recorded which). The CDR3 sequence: CSASLRLVNIQYF. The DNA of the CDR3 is TGCAGTGCTAGTCTCCGGCTAGTGAACATTCAGTACTTC.